This is a list of T cell receptor beta chains from one sample in a study of T cell repertoires in cytomegalovirus infection. No antigens are known for them. TCRdb analysed the reads with MiXCR anew, one entry per CDR3 protein. The sample consists of 750,000 to 950,000 distinct CDR3 sequences, about 27% of them appearing once. This specimen consisted of cultured CD8+ T cells from PBMCs, obtained from culture after CMV antigen stimulation. The receptors originated from a human donor in good health (CMV status not recorded). Some clones in this sample may be carry-over from other donors' samples. Both conserved end residues are part of each CDR3. The order of the fields is clone size, V gene, J gene, D gene, CDR3 DNA, CDR3 protein. The D gene is left open where the match is weak. Not every row has a clone size; where given, it reads once, few, many or a size class.

clone_size: -; v_call: TRBV6-1; j_call: TRBJ1-2; d_call: TRBD1; cdr3_nt: TGTGCCAGCAGTGAACCCGTCTCAGGGGGCACTTACTATGGCTACACCTTC; cdr3_aa: CASSEPVSGGTYYGYTF
clone_size: -; v_call: TRBV7-9; j_call: TRBJ2-7; d_call: TRBD1; cdr3_nt: TGTGCCAGCAGAGACCGGGACAGATCCTACGAGCAGTACTTC; cdr3_aa: CASRDRDRSYEQYF
clone_size: -; v_call: TRBV19; j_call: TRBJ1-2; d_call: TRBD1; cdr3_nt: TGTGCCAGTAGGACCACCAGGGGGCTTGACTATGGCTACACCTTC; cdr3_aa: CASRTTRGLDYGYTF
clone_size: few; v_call: TRBV7-8; j_call: TRBJ1-1; d_call: -; cdr3_nt: TGTGCCAGCAGCTTAGATCCGGGTGCGGGCACTGAAGCTTTCTTT; cdr3_aa: CASSLDPGAGTEAFF
clone_size: -; v_call: TRBV2; j_call: TRBJ1-2; d_call: -; cdr3_nt: TGTGCCAGCAGTCTACCCAGGCTGACTAACTATGGCTACACCTTC; cdr3_aa: CASSLPRLTNYGYTF
clone_size: -; v_call: TRBV7-9; j_call: TRBJ2-3; d_call: -; cdr3_nt: TGTGCCAGCAGGGACGGAACTAGCACAGATACGCAGTATTTT; cdr3_aa: CASRDGTSTDTQYF
clone_size: -; v_call: TRBV6-2/TRBV6-3; j_call: TRBJ1-1; d_call: -; cdr3_nt: TGTGCCAGCACCCCCCTCATGAACACTGAAGCTTTCTTT; cdr3_aa: CASTPLMNTEAFF
clone_size: -; v_call: TRBV7-9; j_call: TRBJ1-4; d_call: -; cdr3_nt: TGTGCCAGCAGCTCCTTGGACCTGTTTTTT; cdr3_aa: CASSSLDLFF
clone_size: many; v_call: TRBV6-6; j_call: TRBJ2-1; d_call: TRBD1; cdr3_nt: TGTGCCAGCAGCTTTCCGGGACAGGGAGGCAATGAGCAGTTCTTC; cdr3_aa: CASSFPGQGGNEQFF
clone_size: few; v_call: TRBV7-8; j_call: TRBJ2-3; d_call: TRBD1; cdr3_nt: TGTGCCAGCAGCGCTCCCGGGACAGGGAAGTGGACAGATACGCAGTATTTT; cdr3_aa: CASSAPGTGKWTDTQYF